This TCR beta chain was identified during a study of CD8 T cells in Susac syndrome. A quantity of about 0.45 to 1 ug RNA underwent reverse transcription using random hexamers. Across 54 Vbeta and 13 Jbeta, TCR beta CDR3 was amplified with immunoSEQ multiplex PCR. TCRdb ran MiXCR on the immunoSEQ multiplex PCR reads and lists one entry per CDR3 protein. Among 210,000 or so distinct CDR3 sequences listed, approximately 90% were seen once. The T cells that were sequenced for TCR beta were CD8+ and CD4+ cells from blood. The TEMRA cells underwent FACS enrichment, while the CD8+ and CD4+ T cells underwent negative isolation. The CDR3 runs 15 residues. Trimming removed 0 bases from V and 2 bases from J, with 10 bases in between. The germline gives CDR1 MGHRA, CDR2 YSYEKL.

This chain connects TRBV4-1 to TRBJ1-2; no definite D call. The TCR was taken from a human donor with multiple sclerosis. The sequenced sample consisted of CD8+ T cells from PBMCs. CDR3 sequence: CASSQDKGVNYGYTF. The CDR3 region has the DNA TGCGCCAGCAGCCAAGATAAGGGAGTCAACTATGGCTACACCTTC.